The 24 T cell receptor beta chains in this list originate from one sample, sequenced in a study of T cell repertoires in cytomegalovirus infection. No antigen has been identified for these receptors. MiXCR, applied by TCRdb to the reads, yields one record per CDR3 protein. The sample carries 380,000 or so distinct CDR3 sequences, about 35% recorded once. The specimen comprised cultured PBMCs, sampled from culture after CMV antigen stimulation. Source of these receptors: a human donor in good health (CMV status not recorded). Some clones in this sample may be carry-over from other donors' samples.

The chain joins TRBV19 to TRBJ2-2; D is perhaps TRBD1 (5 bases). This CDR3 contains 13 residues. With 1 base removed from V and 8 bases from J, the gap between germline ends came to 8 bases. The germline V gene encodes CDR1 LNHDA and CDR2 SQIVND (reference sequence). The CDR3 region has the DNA TGTGCCAGTAGTATAGCCCGGACAGGGGAGCTGTTTTTT. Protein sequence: CASSIARTGELFF.

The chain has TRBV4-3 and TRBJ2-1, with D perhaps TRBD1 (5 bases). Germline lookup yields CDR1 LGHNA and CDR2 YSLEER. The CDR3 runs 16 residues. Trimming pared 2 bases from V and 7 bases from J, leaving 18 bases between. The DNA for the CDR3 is TGCGCCAGCAGCCAAAACGTTCACGGGCAGGGAAATGAGCAGTTCTTC. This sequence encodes CASSQNVHGQGNEQFF.

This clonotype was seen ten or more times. CDR3 region: CASRPGGAYNEQFF. CDR3 bases: TGTGCCAGCCGCCCTGGCGGAGCCTACAATGAGCAGTTCTTC. The chain recombines TRBV6-2 or TRBV6-3 with TRBJ2-1; D is unresolved. The germline V gene encodes CDR1 MNHEY and CDR2 SVGEGT. The V gene lost 8 bases and the J gene lost 2 bases, with 13 bases spanning the gap. This CDR3 has 14 amino acids.

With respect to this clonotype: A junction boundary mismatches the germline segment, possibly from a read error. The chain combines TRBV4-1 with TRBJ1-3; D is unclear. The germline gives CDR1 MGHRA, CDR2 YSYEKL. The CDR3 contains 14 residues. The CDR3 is CASSASGRGNTIYF. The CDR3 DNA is TGTGCCAGCAGCGCGTCCGGGAGGGGAAACACCATATATTTT.

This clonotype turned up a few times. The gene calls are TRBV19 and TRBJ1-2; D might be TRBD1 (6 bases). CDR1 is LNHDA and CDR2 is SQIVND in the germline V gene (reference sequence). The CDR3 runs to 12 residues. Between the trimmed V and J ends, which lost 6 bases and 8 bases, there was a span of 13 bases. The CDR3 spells CASSHRDTGYTF. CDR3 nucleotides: TGTGCCAGTAGCCATCGGGACACCGGCTACACCTTC.

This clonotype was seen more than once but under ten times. CDR3 sequence: CASSSPTSGITDTQYF. DNA for the CDR3: TGTGCCAGCAGCTCACCGACTAGCGGAATCACAGATACGCAGTATTTT. The V and J genes are TRBV5-4 and TRBJ2-3, with 9 nucleotides matching TRBD2. CDR1 and CDR2 (germline): SGHNT, YYREEE (reference sequence). J was trimmed by 2 bases and V by 3 bases; bases with no gene match: 7. The CDR3 consists of 16 residues.

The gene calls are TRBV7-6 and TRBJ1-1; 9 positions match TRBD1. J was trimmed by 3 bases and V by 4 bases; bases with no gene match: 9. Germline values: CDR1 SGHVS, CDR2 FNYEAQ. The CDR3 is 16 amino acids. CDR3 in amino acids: CASSSRPGQGDTEAFF. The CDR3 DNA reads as TGTGCCAGCAGCTCCCGCCCGGGACAGGGAGACACTGAAGCTTTCTTT.

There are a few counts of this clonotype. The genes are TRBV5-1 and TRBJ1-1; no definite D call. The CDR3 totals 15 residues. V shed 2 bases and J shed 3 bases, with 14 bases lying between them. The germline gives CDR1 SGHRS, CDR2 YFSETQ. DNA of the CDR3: TGCGCCAGCAGCTTTAATTCGGGGAAAGACACTGAAGCTTTCTTT. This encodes CASSFNSGKDTEAFF.

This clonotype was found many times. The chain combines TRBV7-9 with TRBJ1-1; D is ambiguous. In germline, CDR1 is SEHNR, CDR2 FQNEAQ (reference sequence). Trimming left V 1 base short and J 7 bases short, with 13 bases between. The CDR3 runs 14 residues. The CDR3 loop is CASSLVSGGVEAFF. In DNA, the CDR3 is TGTGCCAGCAGCTTAGTGTCAGGAGGTGTTGAAGCTTTCTTT.

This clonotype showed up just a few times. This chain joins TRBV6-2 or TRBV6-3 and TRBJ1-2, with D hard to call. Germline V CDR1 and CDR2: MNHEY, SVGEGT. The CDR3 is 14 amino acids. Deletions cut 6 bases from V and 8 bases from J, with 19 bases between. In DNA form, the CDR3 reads TGTGCCAGCAGCAATTCCGGGTCGATGGGGGGCTACACCTTC. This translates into CASSNSGSMGGYTF.

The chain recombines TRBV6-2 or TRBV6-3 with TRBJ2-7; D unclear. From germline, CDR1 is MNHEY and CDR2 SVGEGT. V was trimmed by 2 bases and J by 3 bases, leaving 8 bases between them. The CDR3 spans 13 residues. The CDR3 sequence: CASSYQAVYEQYV. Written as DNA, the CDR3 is TGTGCCAGCAGTTACCAGGCGGTCTACGAGCAGTACGTC.

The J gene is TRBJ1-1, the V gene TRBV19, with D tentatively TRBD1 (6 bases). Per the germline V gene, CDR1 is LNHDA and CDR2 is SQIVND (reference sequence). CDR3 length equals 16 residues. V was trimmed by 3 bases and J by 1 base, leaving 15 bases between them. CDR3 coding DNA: TGTGCCAGTAGTATCGGCAGGGGATCGGAGAACACTGAAGCTTTCTTT. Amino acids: CASSIGRGSENTEAFF.

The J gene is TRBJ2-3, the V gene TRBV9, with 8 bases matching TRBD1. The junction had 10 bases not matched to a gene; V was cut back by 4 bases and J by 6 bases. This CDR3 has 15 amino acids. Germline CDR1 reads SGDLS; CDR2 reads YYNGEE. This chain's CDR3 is CASSNRDRWTDTQYF. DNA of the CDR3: TGTGCCAGCAGCAACCGGGACAGGTGGACCGATACGCAGTATTTT.

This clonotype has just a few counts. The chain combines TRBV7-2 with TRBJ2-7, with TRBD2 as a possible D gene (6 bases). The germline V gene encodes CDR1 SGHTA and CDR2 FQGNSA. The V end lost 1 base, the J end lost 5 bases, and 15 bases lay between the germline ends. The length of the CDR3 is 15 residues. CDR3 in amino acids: CASSLGRGWSDEQYF. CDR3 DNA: TGTGCCAGCAGCTTAGGGCGGGGTTGGAGTGACGAGCAGTACTTC.

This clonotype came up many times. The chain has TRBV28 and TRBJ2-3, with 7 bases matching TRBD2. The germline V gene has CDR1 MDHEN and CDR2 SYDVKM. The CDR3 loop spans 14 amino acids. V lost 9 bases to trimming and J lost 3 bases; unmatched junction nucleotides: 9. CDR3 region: CASSSAGATDTQYF. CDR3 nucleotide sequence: TGTGCCAGTTCATCGGCGGGAGCAACAGATACGCAGTATTTT.

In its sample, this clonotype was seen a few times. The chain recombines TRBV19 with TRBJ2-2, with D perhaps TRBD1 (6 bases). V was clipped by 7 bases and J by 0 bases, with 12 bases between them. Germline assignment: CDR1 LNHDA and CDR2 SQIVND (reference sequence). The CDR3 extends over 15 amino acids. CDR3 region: CASTSGTTNTGELFF. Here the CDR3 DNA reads TGTGCCAGTACCTCCGGGACAACGAACACCGGGGAGCTGTTTTTT. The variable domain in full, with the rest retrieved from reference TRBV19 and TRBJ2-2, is DGGITQSPKYLFRKEGQNVTLSCEQNLNHDAMYWYRQDPGQGLRLIYYSQIVNDFQKGDIAEGYSVSREKKESFPLTVTSAQKNPTAFYLCASTSGTTNTGELFFGEGSRLTVL.

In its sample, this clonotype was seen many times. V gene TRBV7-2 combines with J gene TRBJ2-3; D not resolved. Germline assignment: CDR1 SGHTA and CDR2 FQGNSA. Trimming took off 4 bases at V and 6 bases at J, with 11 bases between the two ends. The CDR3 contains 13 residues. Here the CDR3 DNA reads TGTGCCAGCAGCTCCCAAGGAGCTGATACGCAGTATTTT. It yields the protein CASSSQGADTQYF.

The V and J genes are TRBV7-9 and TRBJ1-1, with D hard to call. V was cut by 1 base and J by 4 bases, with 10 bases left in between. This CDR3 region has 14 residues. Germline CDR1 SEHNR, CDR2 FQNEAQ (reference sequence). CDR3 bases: TGTGCCAGCAGCTTAGTACGGGTGGGCACTGAAGCTTTCTTT. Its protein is CASSLVRVGTEAFF.

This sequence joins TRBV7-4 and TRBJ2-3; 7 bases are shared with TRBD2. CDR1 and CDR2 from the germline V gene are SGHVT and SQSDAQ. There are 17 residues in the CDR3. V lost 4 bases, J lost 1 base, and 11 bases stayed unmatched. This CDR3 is CASSSDLIAGGTDTQYF. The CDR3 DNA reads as TGTGCCAGCAGCTCGGATCTGATAGCGGGTGGCACAGATACGCAGTATTTT.

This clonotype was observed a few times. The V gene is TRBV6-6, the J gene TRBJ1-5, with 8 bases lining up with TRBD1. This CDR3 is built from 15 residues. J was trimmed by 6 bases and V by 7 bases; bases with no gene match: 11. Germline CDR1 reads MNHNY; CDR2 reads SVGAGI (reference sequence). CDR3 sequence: CASTTGFDRGQPQHF. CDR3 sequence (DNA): TGTGCCAGCACTACAGGGTTCGACAGGGGTCAGCCCCAGCATTTT.

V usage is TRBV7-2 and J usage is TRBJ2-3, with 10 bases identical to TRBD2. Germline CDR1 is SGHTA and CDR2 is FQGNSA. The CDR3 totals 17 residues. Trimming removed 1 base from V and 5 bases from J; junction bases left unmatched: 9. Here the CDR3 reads CASSLVPAGGLGDTQYF. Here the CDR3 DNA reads TGTGCCAGCAGCTTAGTTCCAGCGGGAGGGCTTGGAGATACGCAGTATTTT.

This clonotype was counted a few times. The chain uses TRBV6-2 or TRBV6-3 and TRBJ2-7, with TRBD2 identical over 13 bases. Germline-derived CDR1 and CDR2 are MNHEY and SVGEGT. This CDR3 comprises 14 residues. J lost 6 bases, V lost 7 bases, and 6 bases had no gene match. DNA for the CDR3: TGTGCCAGCACCGGACTAGCGGGAGAAGGCGAGCAGTACGTC. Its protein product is CASTGLAGEGEQYV.

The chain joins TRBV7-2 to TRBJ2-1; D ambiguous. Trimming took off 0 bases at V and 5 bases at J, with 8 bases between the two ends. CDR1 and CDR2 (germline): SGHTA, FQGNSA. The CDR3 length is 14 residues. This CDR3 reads CASSLAEGNNEQFF. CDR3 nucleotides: TGTGCCAGCAGCTTAGCCGAAGGGAACAATGAGCAGTTCTTC.

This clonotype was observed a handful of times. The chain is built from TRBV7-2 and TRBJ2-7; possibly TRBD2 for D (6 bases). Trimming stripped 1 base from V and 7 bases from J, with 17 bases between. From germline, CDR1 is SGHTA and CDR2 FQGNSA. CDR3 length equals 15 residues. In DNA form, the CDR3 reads TGTGCCAGCAGCTTAGGGGCCCGGGCGGGGAGGGAGCAGTACTTC. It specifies CASSLGARAGREQYF. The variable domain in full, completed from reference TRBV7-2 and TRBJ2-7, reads GAGVSQSPSNKVTEKGKDVELRCDPISGHTALYWYRQSLGQGLEFLIYFQGNSAPDKSGLPSDRFSAERTGGSVSTLTIQRTQQEDSAVYLCASSLGARAGREQYFGPGTRLTVT.